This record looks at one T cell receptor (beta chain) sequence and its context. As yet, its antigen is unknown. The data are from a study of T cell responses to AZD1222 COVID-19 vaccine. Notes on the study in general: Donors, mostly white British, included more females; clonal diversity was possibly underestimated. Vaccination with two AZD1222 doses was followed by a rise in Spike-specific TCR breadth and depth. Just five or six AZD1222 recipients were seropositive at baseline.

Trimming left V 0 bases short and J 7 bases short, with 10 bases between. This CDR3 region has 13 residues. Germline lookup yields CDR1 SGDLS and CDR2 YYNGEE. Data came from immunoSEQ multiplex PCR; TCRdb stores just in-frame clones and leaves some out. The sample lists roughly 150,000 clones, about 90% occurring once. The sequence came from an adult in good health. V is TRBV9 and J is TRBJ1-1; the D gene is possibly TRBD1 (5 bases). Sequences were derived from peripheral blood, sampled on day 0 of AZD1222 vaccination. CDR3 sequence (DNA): TGTGCCAGCAGCGTAGCGCCGGGGGGTGAAGCTTTCTTT. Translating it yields CASSVAPGGEAFF.